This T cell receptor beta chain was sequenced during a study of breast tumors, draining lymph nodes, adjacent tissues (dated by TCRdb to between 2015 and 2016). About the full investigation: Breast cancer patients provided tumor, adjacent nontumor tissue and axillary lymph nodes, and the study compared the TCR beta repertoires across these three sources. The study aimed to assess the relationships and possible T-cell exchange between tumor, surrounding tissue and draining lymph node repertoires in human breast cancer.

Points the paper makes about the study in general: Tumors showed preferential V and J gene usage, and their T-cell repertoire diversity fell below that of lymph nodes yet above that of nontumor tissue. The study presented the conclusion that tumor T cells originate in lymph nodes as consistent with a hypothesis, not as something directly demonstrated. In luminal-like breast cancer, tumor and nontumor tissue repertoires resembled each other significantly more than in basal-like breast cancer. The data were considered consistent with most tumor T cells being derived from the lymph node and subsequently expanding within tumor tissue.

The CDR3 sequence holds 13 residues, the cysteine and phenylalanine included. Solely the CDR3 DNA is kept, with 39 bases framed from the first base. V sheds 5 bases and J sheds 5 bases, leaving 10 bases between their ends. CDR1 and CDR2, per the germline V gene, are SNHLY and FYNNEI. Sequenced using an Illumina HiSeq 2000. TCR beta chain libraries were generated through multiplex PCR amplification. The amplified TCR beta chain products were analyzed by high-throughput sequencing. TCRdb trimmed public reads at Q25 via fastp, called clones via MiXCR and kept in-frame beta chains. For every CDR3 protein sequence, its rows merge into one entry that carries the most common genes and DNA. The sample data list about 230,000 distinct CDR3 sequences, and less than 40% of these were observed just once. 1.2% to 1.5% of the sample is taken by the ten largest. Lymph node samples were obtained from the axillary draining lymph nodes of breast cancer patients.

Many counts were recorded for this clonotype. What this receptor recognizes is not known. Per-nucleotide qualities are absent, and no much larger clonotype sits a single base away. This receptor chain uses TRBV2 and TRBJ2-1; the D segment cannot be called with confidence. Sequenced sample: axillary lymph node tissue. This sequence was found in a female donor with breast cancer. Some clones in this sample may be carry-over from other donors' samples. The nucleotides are TGTGCCAGCAGTCGAGGACGCGACAATGAGCAGTTCTTC. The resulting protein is CASSRGRDNEQFF.